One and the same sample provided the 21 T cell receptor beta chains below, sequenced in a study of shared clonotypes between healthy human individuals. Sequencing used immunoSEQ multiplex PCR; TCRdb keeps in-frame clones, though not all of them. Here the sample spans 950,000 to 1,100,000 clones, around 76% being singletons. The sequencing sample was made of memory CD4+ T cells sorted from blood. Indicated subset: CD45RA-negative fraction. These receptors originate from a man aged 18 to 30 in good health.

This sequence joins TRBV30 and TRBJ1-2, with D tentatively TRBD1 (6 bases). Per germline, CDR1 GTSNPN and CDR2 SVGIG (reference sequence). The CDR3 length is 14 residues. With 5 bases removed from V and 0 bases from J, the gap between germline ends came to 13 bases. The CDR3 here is CAWARTASNYGYTF. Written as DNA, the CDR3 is TGTGCCTGGGCCCGGACAGCTTCTAACTATGGCTACACCTTC. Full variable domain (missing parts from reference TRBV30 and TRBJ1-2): SQTIHQWPATLVQPVGSPLSLECTVEGTSNPNLYWYRQAAGRGLQLLFYSVGIGQISSEVPQNLSASRPQDRQFILSSKKLLLSDSGFYLCAWARTASNYGYTFGSGTRLTVV.

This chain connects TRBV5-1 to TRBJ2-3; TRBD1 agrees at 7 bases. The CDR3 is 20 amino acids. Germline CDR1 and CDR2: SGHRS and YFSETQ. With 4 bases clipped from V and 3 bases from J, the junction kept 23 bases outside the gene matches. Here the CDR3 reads CASSARALGTEVLRTDTQYF. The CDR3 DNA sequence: TGCGCCAGCAGCGCCAGGGCACTTGGGACAGAGGTCCTAAGGACAGATACGCAGTATTTT. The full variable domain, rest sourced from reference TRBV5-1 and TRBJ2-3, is KAGVTQTPRYLIKTRGQQVTLSCSPISGHRSVSWYQQTPGQGLQFLFEYFSETQRNKGNFPGRFSGRQFSNSRSEMNVSTLELGDSALYLCASSARALGTEVLRTDTQYFGPGTRLTVL.

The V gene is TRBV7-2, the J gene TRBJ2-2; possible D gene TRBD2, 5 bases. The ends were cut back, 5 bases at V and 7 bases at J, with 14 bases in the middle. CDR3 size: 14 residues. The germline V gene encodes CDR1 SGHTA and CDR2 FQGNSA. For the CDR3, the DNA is TGTGCCAGCAGCCTTATAAGGACTGGCGGGGAGCTGTTTTTT. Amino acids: CASSLIRTGGELFF.

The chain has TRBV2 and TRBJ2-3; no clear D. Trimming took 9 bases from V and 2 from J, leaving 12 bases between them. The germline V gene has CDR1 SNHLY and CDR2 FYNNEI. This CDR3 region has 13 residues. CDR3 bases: TGTGCCAGTTCCATCAAGGCCACAGATACGCAGTATTTT. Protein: CASSIKATDTQYF.

CDR3 nucleotide sequence: TGTGCCAGCTCACCACAAACAGGGAAAGGGGGTGAAAAACTGTTTTTT. Amino acid sequence: CASSPQTGKGGEKLFF. This rearrangement joins TRBV18 to TRBJ1-4; D possibly corresponds to TRBD1 (6 bases). The V and J ends lost 1 base and 7 bases respectively, with 16 bases between them. The CDR3 is 16 residues long. Germline CDR1 KGHSH, CDR2 LQKENI.

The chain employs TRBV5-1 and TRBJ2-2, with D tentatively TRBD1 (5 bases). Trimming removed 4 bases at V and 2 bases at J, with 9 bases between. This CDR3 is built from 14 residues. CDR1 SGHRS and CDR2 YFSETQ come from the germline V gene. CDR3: CASSTGHNTGELFF. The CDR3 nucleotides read TGCGCCAGCAGCACCGGACATAACACCGGGGAGCTGTTTTTT.

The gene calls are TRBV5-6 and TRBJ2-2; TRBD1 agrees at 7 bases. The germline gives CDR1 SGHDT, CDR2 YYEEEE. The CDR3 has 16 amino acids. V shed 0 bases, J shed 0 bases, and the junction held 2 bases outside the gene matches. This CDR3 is CASSLGQGPNTGELFF. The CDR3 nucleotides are TGTGCCAGCAGCTTGGGACAGGGCCCGAACACCGGGGAGCTGTTTTTT.

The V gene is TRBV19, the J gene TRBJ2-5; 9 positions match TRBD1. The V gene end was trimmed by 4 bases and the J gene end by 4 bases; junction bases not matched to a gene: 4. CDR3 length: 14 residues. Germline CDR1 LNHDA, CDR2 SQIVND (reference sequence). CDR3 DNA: TGTGCCAGTAGTACCACAGGGGGCGGAGAGACCCAGTACTTC. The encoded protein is CASSTTGGGETQYF.

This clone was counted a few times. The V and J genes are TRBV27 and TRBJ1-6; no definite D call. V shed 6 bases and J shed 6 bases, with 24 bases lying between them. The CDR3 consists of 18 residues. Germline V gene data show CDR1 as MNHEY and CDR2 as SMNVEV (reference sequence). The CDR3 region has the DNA TGTGCCAGCAGAAATAAAGAATCCCTACATGTAGGTAATTCACCCCTCCACTTT. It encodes CASRNKESLHVGNSPLHF.

CDR3 loop: CASRPLRAAGTGELFF. As DNA, the CDR3 is TGTGCCAGCAGACCCCTCAGGGCCGCGGGGACCGGGGAGCTGTTTTTT. The genes are TRBV27 and TRBJ2-2, with a weak D call TRBD2 (6 bases). The CDR3 consists of 16 residues. Germline CDR1 reads MNHEY; CDR2 reads SMNVEV (reference sequence). Trimming took off 6 bases at V and 5 bases at J, with 19 bases between the two ends.

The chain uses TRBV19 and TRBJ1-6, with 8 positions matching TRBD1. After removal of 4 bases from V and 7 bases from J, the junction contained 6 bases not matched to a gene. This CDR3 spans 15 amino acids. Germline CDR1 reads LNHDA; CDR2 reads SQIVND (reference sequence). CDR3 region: CASSTDRVKNSPLHF. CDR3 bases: TGTGCCAGTAGTACGGACAGGGTTAAGAATTCACCCCTCCACTTT. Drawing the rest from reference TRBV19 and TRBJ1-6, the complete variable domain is DGGITQSPKYLFRKEGQNVTLSCEQNLNHDAMYWYRQDPGQGLRLIYYSQIVNDFQKGDIAEGYSVSREKKESFPLTVTSAQKNPTAFYLCASSTDRVKNSPLHFGNGTRLTVT.

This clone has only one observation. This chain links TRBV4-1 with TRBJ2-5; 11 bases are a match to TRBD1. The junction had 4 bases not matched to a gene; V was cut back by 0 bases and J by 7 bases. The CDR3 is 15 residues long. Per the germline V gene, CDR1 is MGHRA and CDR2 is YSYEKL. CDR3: CASSQDRGTGGTQYF. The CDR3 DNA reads TGCGCCAGCAGCCAAGATCGGGGGACAGGGGGGACCCAGTACTTC.

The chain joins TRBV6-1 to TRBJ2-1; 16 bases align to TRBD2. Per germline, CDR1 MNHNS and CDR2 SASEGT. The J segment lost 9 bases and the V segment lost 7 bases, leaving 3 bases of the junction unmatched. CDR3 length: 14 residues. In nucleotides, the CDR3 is TGTGCCAGCAAGGGACTAGCGGGAGGGTCTGAGCAGTTCTTC. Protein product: CASKGLAGGSEQFF.

In nucleotides, the CDR3 is TGTGCCAGCAGGACCGACACAACCGGGGAGCTGTTTTTT. It codes for CASRTDTTGELFF. This chain connects TRBV2 to TRBJ2-2, with D unclear. The CDR3 has 13 residues. Germline-derived CDR1 and CDR2 are SNHLY and FYNNEI. Trimming took 6 bases from V and 5 from J, leaving 10 bases between them.

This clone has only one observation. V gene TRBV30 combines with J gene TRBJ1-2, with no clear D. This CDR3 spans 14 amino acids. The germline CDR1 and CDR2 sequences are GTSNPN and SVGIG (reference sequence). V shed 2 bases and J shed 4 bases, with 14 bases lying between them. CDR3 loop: CAWSRTLESYGYTF. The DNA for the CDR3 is TGTGCCTGGAGTCGAACCCTAGAGTCCTATGGCTACACCTTC.

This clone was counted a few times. The chain's CDR3 is CASSLGVQGNYEQYF. The CDR3 DNA is TGTGCCAGCAGCCTTGGCGTGCAGGGAAACTACGAGCAGTACTTC. The chain joins TRBV11-3 to TRBJ2-7; TRBD1 might be the D (5 bases). The CDR3 consists of 15 residues. Germline V CDR1 and CDR2: SGHNT, YENEEA. Deletions cut 5 bases from V and 3 bases from J, with 17 bases between.

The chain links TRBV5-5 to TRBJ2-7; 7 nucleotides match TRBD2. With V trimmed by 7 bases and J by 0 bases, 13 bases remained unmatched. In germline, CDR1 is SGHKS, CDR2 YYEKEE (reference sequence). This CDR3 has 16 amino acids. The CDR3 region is CASDPGEGRGSYEQYF. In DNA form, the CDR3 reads TGTGCCAGCGACCCGGGGGAGGGAAGGGGCTCCTACGAGCAGTACTTC.

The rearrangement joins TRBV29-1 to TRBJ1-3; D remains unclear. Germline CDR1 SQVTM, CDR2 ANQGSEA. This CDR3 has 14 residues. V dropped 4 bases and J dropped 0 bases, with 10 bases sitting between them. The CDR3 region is CSVVFSVSGNTIYF. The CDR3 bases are TGCAGCGTTGTTTTCTCAGTCTCTGGAAACACCATATATTTT.

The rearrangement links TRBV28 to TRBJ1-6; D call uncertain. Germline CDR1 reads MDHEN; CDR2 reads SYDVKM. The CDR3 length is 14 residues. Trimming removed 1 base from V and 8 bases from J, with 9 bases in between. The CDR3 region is CASSLSAGYSPLHF. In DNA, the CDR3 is TGTGCCAGCAGTTTATCGGCAGGATATTCACCCCTCCACTTT.

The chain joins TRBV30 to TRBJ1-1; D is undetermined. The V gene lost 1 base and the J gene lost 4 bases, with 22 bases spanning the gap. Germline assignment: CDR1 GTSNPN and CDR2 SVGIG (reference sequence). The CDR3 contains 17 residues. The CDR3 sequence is CAWSGSGRNNWGTEAFF. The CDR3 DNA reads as TGTGCCTGGAGTGGTTCGGGCAGGAACAATTGGGGCACTGAAGCTTTCTTT.

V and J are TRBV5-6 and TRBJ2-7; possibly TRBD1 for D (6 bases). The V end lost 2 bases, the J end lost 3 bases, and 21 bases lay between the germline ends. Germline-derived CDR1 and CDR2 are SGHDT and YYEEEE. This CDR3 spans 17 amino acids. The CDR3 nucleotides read TGTGCCAGCAGCTTTGTGGGGATGGCAGGGGTGCTCTACGAGCAGTACTTC. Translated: CASSFVGMAGVLYEQYF. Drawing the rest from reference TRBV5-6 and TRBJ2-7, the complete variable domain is DAGVTQSPTHLIKTRGQQVTLRCSPKSGHDTVSWYQQALGQGPQFIFQYYEEEERQRGNFPDRFSGHQFPNYSSELNVNALLLGDSALYLCASSFVGMAGVLYEQYFGPGTRLTVT.